This record concerns one T cell receptor beta chain sequence. What it binds is not known. The entry originates in a study of cytomegalovirus exposure and HLA in healthy donors. Study at large: Prior work identified around 110 million unique TCR beta sequences in approximately 200 million T cells. Study findings and constraints: The study listed roughly 160 cytomegalovirus-associated TCR beta chains. An analysis done earlier found most TCR beta V segments productive about 87% or about 30% of the time. Owing to their indistinguishability, certain V segments, notably TRBV6-2 and TRBV6-3, were excluded.

Use of 60 Vbeta and 13 Jbeta primers characterized the PCR. Assay: immunoSEQ multiplex PCR; the TCRdb copy retains only in-frame clones and omits some. Its clone listing holds tens of thousands of clones. Germline CDR1 LNHDA, CDR2 SQIVND (reference sequence). CDR3 length equals 12 residues. The V and J ends lost 6 bases and 3 bases respectively, with 8 bases between them. The sample taken for sequencing was PBMCs. The chain links TRBV19 to TRBJ1-1, with D possibly TRBD1 on 5 matching bases. This sequence originates from a woman aged 25-40 years in good health and CMV-seronegative. The DNA for the CDR3 is TGTGCCAGTAGCGAAGGGGACACTGAAGCTTTCTTT. It is translated as CASSEGDTEAFF.